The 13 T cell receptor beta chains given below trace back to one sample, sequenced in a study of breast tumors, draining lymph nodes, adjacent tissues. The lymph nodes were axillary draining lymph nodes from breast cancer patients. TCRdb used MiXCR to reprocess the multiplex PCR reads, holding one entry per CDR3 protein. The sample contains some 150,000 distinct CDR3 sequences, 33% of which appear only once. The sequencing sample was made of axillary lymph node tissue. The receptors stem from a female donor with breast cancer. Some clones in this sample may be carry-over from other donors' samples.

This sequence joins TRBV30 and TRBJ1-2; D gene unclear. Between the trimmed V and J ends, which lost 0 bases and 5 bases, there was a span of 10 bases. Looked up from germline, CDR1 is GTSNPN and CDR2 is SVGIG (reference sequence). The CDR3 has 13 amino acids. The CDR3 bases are TGTGCCTGGAGTGTACTAAAGGAGTATGGCTACACCTTC. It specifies CAWSVLKEYGYTF.

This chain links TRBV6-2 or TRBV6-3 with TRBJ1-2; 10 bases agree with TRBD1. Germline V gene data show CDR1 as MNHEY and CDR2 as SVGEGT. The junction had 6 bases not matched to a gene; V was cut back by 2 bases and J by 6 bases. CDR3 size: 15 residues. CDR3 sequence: CASSYAGQGRDGYTF. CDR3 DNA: TGTGCCAGCAGTTACGCGGGACAGGGGAGAGATGGCTACACCTTC.

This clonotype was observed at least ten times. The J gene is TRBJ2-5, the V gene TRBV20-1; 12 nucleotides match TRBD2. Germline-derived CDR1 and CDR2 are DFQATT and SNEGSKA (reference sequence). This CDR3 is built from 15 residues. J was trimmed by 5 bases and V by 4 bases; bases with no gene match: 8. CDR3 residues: CSAKTSGSSRETQYF. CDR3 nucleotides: TGCAGTGCTAAGACTAGCGGGAGCTCAAGGGAGACCCAGTACTTC.

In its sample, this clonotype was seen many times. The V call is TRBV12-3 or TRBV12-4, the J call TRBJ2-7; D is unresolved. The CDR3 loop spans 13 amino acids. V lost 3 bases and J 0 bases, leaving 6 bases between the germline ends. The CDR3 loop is CASSFARSYEQYF. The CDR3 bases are TGTGCCAGCAGTTTCGCGCGCTCCTACGAGCAGTACTTC.

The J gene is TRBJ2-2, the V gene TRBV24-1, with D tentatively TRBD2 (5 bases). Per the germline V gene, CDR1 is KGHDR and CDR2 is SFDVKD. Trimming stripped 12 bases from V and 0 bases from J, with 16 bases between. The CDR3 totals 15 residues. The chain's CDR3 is CAVSSGETNTGELFF. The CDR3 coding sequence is TGTGCCGTCTCCTCCGGGGAGACGAACACCGGGGAGCTGTTTTTT.

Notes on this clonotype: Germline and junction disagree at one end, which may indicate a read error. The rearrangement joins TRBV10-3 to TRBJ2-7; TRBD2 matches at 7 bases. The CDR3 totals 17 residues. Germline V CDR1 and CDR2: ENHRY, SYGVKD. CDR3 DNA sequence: TGTGCCATCAGTGAGTCTTTGGGCGGGAGTAGGGCCTACGAGCGGTACTTC. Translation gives CAISESLGGSRAYERYF.

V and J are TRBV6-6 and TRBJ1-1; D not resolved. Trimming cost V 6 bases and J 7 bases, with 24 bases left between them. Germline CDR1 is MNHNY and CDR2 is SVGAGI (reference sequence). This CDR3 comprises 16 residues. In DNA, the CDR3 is TGTGCCAGCAGCAACCACCTTGCTCCCGGTCGCGATGAAGCTTTCTTT. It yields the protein CASSNHLAPGRDEAFF.

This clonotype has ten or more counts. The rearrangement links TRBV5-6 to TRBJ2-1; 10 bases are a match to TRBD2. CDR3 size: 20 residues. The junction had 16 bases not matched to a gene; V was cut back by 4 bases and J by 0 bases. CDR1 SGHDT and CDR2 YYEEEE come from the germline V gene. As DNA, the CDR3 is TGTGCCAGCAGCCCTCTGGCTAGCGGGGGTACCCCAAGCTCCTACAATGAGCAGTTCTTC. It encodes CASSPLASGGTPSSYNEQFF. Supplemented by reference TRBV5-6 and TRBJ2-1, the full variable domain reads DAGVTQSPTHLIKTRGQQVTLRCSPKSGHDTVSWYQQALGQGPQFIFQYYEEEERQRGNFPDRFSGHQFPNYSSELNVNALLLGDSALYLCASSPLASGGTPSSYNEQFFGPGTRLTVL.

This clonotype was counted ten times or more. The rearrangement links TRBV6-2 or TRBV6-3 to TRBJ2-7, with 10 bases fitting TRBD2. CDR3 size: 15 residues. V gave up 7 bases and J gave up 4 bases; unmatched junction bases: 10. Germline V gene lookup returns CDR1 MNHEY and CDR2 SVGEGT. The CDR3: CASIHGSGGRYEQYF. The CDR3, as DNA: TGTGCCAGCATCCATGGTAGCGGGGGGAGGTACGAGCAGTACTTC.

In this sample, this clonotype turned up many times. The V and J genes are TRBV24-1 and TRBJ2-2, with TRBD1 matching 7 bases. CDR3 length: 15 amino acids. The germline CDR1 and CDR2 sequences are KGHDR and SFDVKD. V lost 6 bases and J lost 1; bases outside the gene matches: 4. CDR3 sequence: CATSRTGVNTGELFF. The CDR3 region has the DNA TGTGCCACCAGTAGGACAGGTGTGAACACCGGGGAGCTGTTTTTT.

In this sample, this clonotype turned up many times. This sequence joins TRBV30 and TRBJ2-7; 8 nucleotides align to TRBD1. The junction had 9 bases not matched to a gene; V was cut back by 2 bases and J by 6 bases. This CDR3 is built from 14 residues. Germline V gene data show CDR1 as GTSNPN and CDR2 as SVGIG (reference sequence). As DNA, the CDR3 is TGTGCCTGGAGTCGGGACAGGCGATTCTCCGAGCAGTACTTC. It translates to CAWSRDRRFSEQYF.

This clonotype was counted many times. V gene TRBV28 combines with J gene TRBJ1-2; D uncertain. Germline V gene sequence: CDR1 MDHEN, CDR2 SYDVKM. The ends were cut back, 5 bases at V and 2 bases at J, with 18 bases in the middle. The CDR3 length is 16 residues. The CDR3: CASSLLSRTANYGYTF. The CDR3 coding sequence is TGTGCCAGCAGTCTCTTATCCCGGACGGCAAACTATGGCTACACCTTC.

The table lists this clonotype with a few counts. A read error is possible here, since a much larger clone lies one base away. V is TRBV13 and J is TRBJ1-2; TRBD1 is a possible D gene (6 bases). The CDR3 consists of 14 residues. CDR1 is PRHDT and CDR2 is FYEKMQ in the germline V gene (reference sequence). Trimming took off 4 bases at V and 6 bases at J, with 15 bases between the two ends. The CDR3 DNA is TGTGCCAGCAGCTCCCGTTCGACAGGTAATGGCTACACCTTC. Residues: CASSSRSTGNGYTF.